Each of the 24 T cell receptor beta chains below was sequenced from the same sample in a study of blood T cell repertoires in COVID-19. The assay was immunoSEQ multiplex PCR, and TCRdb's table has in-frame clones only and misses some. The sample records 84,000 or so clones, roughly 80% being singletons. The sample was peripheral blood. The receptor set was obtained from a woman in her forties with active or convalescent COVID-19.

CDR3 coding DNA: TGTGCCAGCAGTACACAGGTGTCTGGGGCCAACGTCCTGACTTTC. Amino acids: CASSTQVSGANVLTF. The rearrangement links TRBV27 to TRBJ2-6; possible D gene TRBD1, 5 bases. CDR1 and CDR2 (germline): MNHEY, SMNVEV (reference sequence). This CDR3 is 15 amino acids long. The ends were cut back, 5 bases at V and 1 base at J, with 9 bases in the middle.

The chain links TRBV9 to TRBJ2-1; possible D gene TRBD1, 6 bases. Trimming pared 3 bases from V and 3 bases from J, leaving 13 bases between. The CDR3 loop spans 15 amino acids. Germline V gene lookup returns CDR1 SGDLS and CDR2 YYNGEE. The CDR3 sequence is CASSEQGRYYNEQFF. CDR3 bases: TGTGCCAGCAGCGAACAGGGTCGCTACTACAATGAGCAGTTCTTC. Drawing the rest from reference TRBV9 and TRBJ2-1, the complete variable domain is DSGVTQTPKHLITATGQRVTLRCSPRSGDLSVYWYQQSLDQGLQFLIQYYNGEERAKGNILERFSAQQFPDLHSELNLSSLELGDSALYFCASSEQGRYYNEQFFGPGTRLTVL.

This rearrangement joins TRBV19 to TRBJ2-3, with D perhaps matching TRBD2 (6 bases). Per germline, CDR1 LNHDA and CDR2 SQIVND (reference sequence). The CDR3 runs to 15 residues. Trimming removed 6 bases at V and 2 bases at J, with 15 bases between. CDR3 loop: CASRKVGGLTDTQYF. CDR3 in DNA: TGTGCCAGTAGAAAGGTCGGGGGACTCACAGATACGCAGTATTTT.

The chain joins TRBV4-3 to TRBJ2-7; 9 nucleotides align to TRBD2. CDR3 length: 15 amino acids. Germline values: CDR1 LGHNA, CDR2 YSLEER. V was clipped by 0 bases and J by 6 bases; unmatched bases: 6. The CDR3 loop reads CASSQDWTSDGEQYF. In nucleotides, the CDR3 is TGCGCCAGCAGCCAAGATTGGACTAGCGACGGCGAGCAGTACTTC.

The chain recombines TRBV20-1 with TRBJ2-7, with 8 positions matching TRBD1. The CDR3 extends over 15 amino acids. J lost 3 bases, V lost 3 bases, and 10 bases had no gene match. CDR1 is DFQATT and CDR2 is SNEGSKA in the germline V gene (reference sequence). For the CDR3, the DNA is TGCAGTGCTAGTACCGGACAGGGCTTTTTCTACGAGCAGTACTTC. Translation gives CSASTGQGFFYEQYF.

This clone occurred a few times. The chain carries TRBV5-4 and TRBJ1-2, with TRBD1 matching 11 bases. CDR3 size: 13 residues. CDR1 is SGHNT and CDR2 is YYREEE in the germline V gene (reference sequence). Trimming took 5 bases from V and 8 from J; bases not matched to a gene: 5. CDR3 protein: CASSYGQGAGYTF. As DNA, the CDR3 is TGTGCCAGCAGTTACGGACAGGGGGCCGGCTACACCTTC.

The chain is built from TRBV7-3 and TRBJ2-3; no firm D call. CDR3 length equals 14 residues. V lost 5 bases, J lost 2 bases, and 11 bases lay in between. CDR1 and CDR2 from the germline V gene are SGHTA and FQGTGA. In DNA, the CDR3 is TGTGCCAGCAGCCCCATCGGAGACACAGATACGCAGTATTTT. Translating it yields CASSPIGDTDTQYF.

The gene calls are TRBV11-3 and TRBJ2-3; D is uncertain. Germline assignment: CDR1 SGHNT and CDR2 YENEEA. Trimming took off 0 bases at V and 0 bases at J, with 4 bases between the two ends. This CDR3 is 14 amino acids long. CDR3 sequence: CASSLDPSTDTQYF. As DNA, the CDR3 is TGTGCCAGCAGCTTAGATCCGAGCACAGATACGCAGTATTTT.

This sequence joins TRBV9 and TRBJ2-2, with a possible D match to TRBD2 (6 bases). This CDR3 region has 16 residues. Germline CDR1 reads SGDLS; CDR2 reads YYNGEE. Trimming shortened V by 0 bases and J by 7 bases, and 16 bases separated the two germline ends. The CDR3 coding sequence is TGTGCCAGCAGCGTAGATCCAGGGCAAGCGGGCGGGGAGCTGTTTTTT. It specifies CASSVDPGQAGGELFF.

The J gene is TRBJ2-7, the V gene TRBV7-2; 8 bases match TRBD2. The CDR3 spans 14 residues. V lost 7 bases and J lost 2; bases outside the gene matches: 7. Per germline, CDR1 SGHTA and CDR2 FQGNSA. CDR3 DNA sequence: TGTGCCAGCAACCCCTCTAGCGGGCCCTACGAGCAGTACTTC. It translates to CASNPSSGPYEQYF.

The chain recombines TRBV15 with TRBJ1-4; unclear D gene. CDR1 and CDR2 from the germline V gene are LNHNV and YYDKDF (reference sequence). CDR3 length: 17 amino acids. V was trimmed by 1 base and J by 3 bases, leaving 15 bases between them. The CDR3 nucleotides read TGTGCCACCAGCAGAGGGGCATTTGGTCTTGCTAATGAAAAACTGTTTTTT. This encodes CATSRGAFGLANEKLFF.

This clone appeared once. In DNA form, the CDR3 reads TGTGCCAGCAAGAGGACTAGCGGGAGCCCCAATGAGCAGTTCTTC. Translating gives CASKRTSGSPNEQFF. The rearrangement uses TRBV6-5 and TRBJ2-1; the match to TRBD2 covers 13 bases. The V gene end was trimmed by 7 bases and the J gene end by 6 bases; junction bases not matched to a gene: 6. Germline CDR1 reads MNHEY; CDR2 reads SVGAGI. The length of the CDR3 is 15 residues.

The chain recombines TRBV3-1 (or the pseudogene TRBV3-2) with TRBJ2-1; no clear D gene. Germline CDR1 LGHDT, CDR2 YNNKEL (reference sequence). Trimming pared 5 bases from V and 2 bases from J, leaving 4 bases between. The CDR3 is 12 amino acids. The CDR3 reads CASSEAYNEQFF. DNA of the CDR3: TGTGCCAGCAGCGAGGCCTACAATGAGCAGTTCTTC.

This clone was detected only a few times. The rearrangement joins TRBV27 to TRBJ2-7, with D possibly matching TRBD2 (5 bases). CDR1 is MNHEY, CDR2 SMNVEV, per germline (reference sequence). The germline V and J ends were trimmed by 5 bases and 5 bases, with 16 bases remaining between them. The CDR3 loop spans 14 amino acids. DNA for the CDR3: TGTGCCAGCAGTGAGAGAGGGCTTTGGGACGAGCAGTACTTC. Residues: CASSERGLWDEQYF.

In its sample, this clone was seen once. This sequence joins TRBV6-5 and TRBJ2-7, with 8 positions matching TRBD2. The germline gives CDR1 MNHEY, CDR2 SVGAGI. Germline trimming cut 6 bases from V and 7 bases from J; bases unmatched to any gene: 11. The CDR3 has 14 residues. CDR3 nucleotide sequence: TGTGCCAGCAGCTCCCCGGGACTAGTTTGGGAGCAGTACTTC. Translated, it gives CASSSPGLVWEQYF.

The J gene is TRBJ2-5, the V gene TRBV3-1 (or the pseudogene TRBV3-2); tentatively, D is TRBD2 (7 bases). CDR1 is LGHDT, CDR2 YNNKEL, per germline (reference sequence). The CDR3 spans 15 residues. V shed 7 bases and J shed 1 base, with 16 bases lying between them. CDR3 protein: CASTRVRGAQETQYF. CDR3 bases: TGTGCCAGCACGAGGGTACGGGGGGCCCAAGAGACCCAGTACTTC.

This sequence joins TRBV7-9 and TRBJ1-3; no firm D call. The V end lost 7 bases, the J end lost 5 bases, and 15 bases lay between the germline ends. CDR1 and CDR2 (germline): SEHNR, FQNEAQ (reference sequence). The CDR3 contains 14 residues. The CDR3 DNA reads TGTGCCAGCAACAGCGGAATGGGAAGAAACACCATATATTTT. Protein product: CASNSGMGRNTIYF.

The chain links TRBV10-3 to TRBJ2-7; the match to TRBD2 covers 10 bases. Trimming at V came to 10 bases and at J to 3 bases, leaving 18 bases not matched to a gene. Germline V lookup: CDR1 ENHRY, CDR2 SYGVKD. This CDR3 is built from 17 residues. The CDR3 nucleotides read TGTGCCACCCGGGAGTCGAGCGGGAGGGAGTGGGTCTACGAGCAGTACTTC. Amino acids: CATRESSGREWVYEQYF.

The chain has TRBV14 and TRBJ2-3; 9 nucleotides match TRBD1. The length of the CDR3 is 20 residues. Germline V gene sequence: CDR1 SGHDN, CDR2 FVKESK. V trimming: 0 bases; J trimming: 2 bases; junction bases outside the gene matches: 15. In DNA, the CDR3 is TGTGCCAGCAGCCAAGATACAGGGGGCGCAACGGTTGCCCTCACAGATACGCAGTATTTT. Translated, it gives CASSQDTGGATVALTDTQYF.

The V and J genes are TRBV5-4 and TRBJ2-1; 12 positions match TRBD2. The V and J ends lost 4 bases and 8 bases, in that order; junction bases with no gene match: 7. CDR1 is SGHNT and CDR2 is YYREEE in the germline V gene (reference sequence). This CDR3 contains 15 residues. The CDR3 loop is CASSVGLAGWDEQFF. The CDR3 region has the DNA TGTGCCAGCAGCGTTGGACTAGCGGGGTGGGATGAGCAGTTCTTC.

The rearrangement uses TRBV2 and TRBJ2-5; 7 bases match TRBD2. J gave up 3 bases and V 6 bases, and 13 bases lay outside the gene matches. Germline values: CDR1 SNHLY, CDR2 FYNNEI. This CDR3 contains 16 residues. This CDR3 reads CASRPVLGTTKETQYF. In DNA form, the CDR3 reads TGTGCCAGCAGGCCAGTTCTGGGGACTACGAAAGAGACCCAGTACTTC. The variable domain in full, with the rest retrieved from reference TRBV2 and TRBJ2-5, is EPEVTQTPSHQVTQMGQEVILRCVPISNHLYFYWYRQILGQKVEFLVSFYNNEISEKSEIFDDQFSVERPDGSNFTLKIRSTKLEDSAMYFCASRPVLGTTKETQYFGPGTRLLVL.

This chain joins TRBV7-2 and TRBJ2-3; 8 nucleotides match TRBD2. This CDR3 is built from 15 residues. Germline assignment: CDR1 SGHTA and CDR2 FQGNSA. Trimming cost V 5 bases and J 1 base; bases outside gene matches: 5. CDR3 DNA: TGTGCCAGCAGCCCCCTTAGCGGGGGCACAGATACGCAGTATTTT. Protein: CASSPLSGGTDTQYF.

The CDR3 protein is CASSFAGVGLGEQYF. In nucleotides, the CDR3 is TGTGCCAGCAGCTTTGCAGGGGTCGGACTAGGGGAGCAGTACTTC. This chain joins TRBV5-5 and TRBJ2-7; tentatively, D is TRBD2 (7 bases). The CDR3 contains 15 residues. The germline V gene encodes CDR1 SGHKS and CDR2 YYEKEE (reference sequence). V lost 2 bases and J 7 bases, leaving 19 bases between the germline ends.

This clone was seen just once. As DNA, the CDR3 is TGTGCCAGCAAGGCGGGGGTAGGGGGAAGGAATTCACCCCTCCACTTT. As protein: CASKAGVGGRNSPLHF. This chain links TRBV28 with TRBJ1-6; the D gene is possibly TRBD1 (6 bases). V lost 7 bases and J lost 7, with 20 bases in between. Germline CDR1 and CDR2: MDHEN and SYDVKM. The CDR3 loop spans 16 amino acids. Full variable domain (remainder filled in from reference TRBV28 and TRBJ1-6): DVKVTQSSRYLVKRTGEKVFLECVQDMDHENMFWYRQDPGLGLRLIYFSYDVKMKEKGDIPEGYSVSREKKERFSLILESASTNQTSMYLCASKAGVGGRNSPLHFGNGTRLTVT.